Shown below are 29 T cell receptor beta chains from a single sample sequenced in a study of shared T cell receptors in the human thymus. The data were produced by immunoSEQ multiplex PCR, yet TCRdb's version contains in-frame clones alone and is incomplete. The table lists under 850,000 clones, 88% of them singletons. The same specimen was also included in a second study, on human thymus T cells.

Material: thymocytes. These receptors came from a boy under two years old with a congenital heart defect.

The genes are TRBV6-1 and TRBJ2-7; D is perhaps TRBD1 (5 bases). Germline V CDR1 and CDR2: MNHNS, SASEGT. Trimming cost V 8 bases and J 6 bases, with 11 bases left between them. The CDR3 contains 11 residues. The CDR3 sequence is CASEDTGEQYF. The CDR3 nucleotides are TGTGCCAGCGAGGACACGGGCGAGCAGTACTTC.

The V gene is TRBV5-4, the J gene TRBJ1-4; maybe TRBD1 (5 bases). Per the germline V gene, CDR1 is SGHNT and CDR2 is YYREEE (reference sequence). This CDR3 has 15 amino acids. V lost 7 bases to trimming and J lost 8 bases, with 21 bases between them. Written as DNA, the CDR3 is TGTGCCAGCCCTTCCTGTGGCGCTAACAGGGAAAAACTGTTTTTT. It specifies CASPSCGANREKLFF.

This clone was picked up one time. The CDR3 region is CASSLSGDGDNEQFF. CDR3 DNA sequence: TGTGCCAGCAGCTTATCGGGGGACGGAGACAATGAGCAGTTCTTC. The chain recombines TRBV7-9 with TRBJ2-1; D is perhaps TRBD2 (6 bases). V lost 2 bases to trimming and J lost 5 bases, with 13 bases between them. Looked up from germline, CDR1 is SEHNR and CDR2 is FQNEAQ (reference sequence). The CDR3 has 15 amino acids.

V usage is TRBV7-2 and J usage is TRBJ2-1; 12 nucleotides line up with TRBD2. V trimming: 5 bases; J trimming: 4 bases; junction bases outside the gene matches: 9. Germline V lookup: CDR1 SGHTA, CDR2 FQGNSA. The CDR3 is made up of 17 amino acids. The CDR3 region has the DNA TGTGCCAGCAGCCCCCGACCGACTAGCGGGAGATACAATGAGCAGTTCTTC. Amino acids: CASSPRPTSGRYNEQFF.

This rearrangement joins TRBV27 to TRBJ2-2, with 9 positions matching TRBD2. The CDR3 totals 18 residues. Germline V gene data show CDR1 as MNHEY and CDR2 as SMNVEV (reference sequence). The V and J ends lost 6 bases and 0 bases, in that order; junction bases with no gene match: 11. Here the CDR3 DNA reads TGTGCCAGCAGCAATGGAGCGGGAGGCGACCCGAACACCGGGGAGCTGTTTTTT. Translating gives CASSNGAGGDPNTGELFF.

The chain joins TRBV5-1 to TRBJ2-1; D ambiguous. The CDR3 is 12 amino acids. The germline CDR1 and CDR2 sequences are SGHRS and YFSETQ. V was trimmed by 1 base and J by 7 bases, leaving 6 bases between them. CDR3 DNA: TGCGCCAGCAGCTTGCAACAGAATGAGCAGTTCTTC. The encoded protein is CASSLQQNEQFF.

This clone was seen a handful of times. The chain couples TRBV5-6 to TRBJ2-3; unclear D gene. The CDR3 has 14 amino acids. V dropped 3 bases and J dropped 1 base, with 9 bases sitting between them. Germline values: CDR1 SGHDT, CDR2 YYEEEE. CDR3 nucleotide sequence: TGTGCCAGCAGCTCCCGCCGCGGCACAGATACGCAGTATTTT. Translating gives CASSSRRGTDTQYF.

The V call is TRBV2, the J call TRBJ1-5, with D possibly TRBD1 on 5 matching bases. Trimming cost V 7 bases and J 3 bases, with 10 bases left between them. Germline V gives CDR1 SNHLY, CDR2 FYNNEI. The CDR3 length is 13 residues. CDR3 loop: CASKGLPNQPQHF. CDR3 nucleotide sequence: TGTGCCAGCAAGGGACTCCCCAATCAGCCCCAGCATTTT.

This chain links TRBV4-1 with TRBJ1-3; D remains unclear. The CDR3 consists of 15 residues. Germline-derived CDR1 and CDR2 are MGHRA and YSYEKL. Trimming stripped 1 base from V and 1 base from J, with 8 bases between. DNA of the CDR3: TGCGCCAGCAGCCAAGGGGCACAATCTGGAAACACCATATATTTT. It translates to CASSQGAQSGNTIYF.

J is TRBJ2-1 and V is TRBV10-1; 11 bases are shared with TRBD2. The germline gives CDR1 WNHNN, CDR2 SYGVQD (reference sequence). Trimming took 6 bases from V and 6 from J; bases not matched to a gene: 7. CDR3 length: 15 amino acids. The CDR3 loop reads CASSDTGTSGNEQFF. The CDR3 DNA reads TGCGCCAGCAGCGATACCGGGACTAGCGGCAATGAGCAGTTCTTC.

V usage is TRBV27 and J usage is TRBJ2-5; 9 bases map to TRBD2. CDR3 length: 15 residues. J gave up 0 bases and V 6 bases, and 5 bases lay outside the gene matches. Germline V gene data show CDR1 as MNHEY and CDR2 as SMNVEV (reference sequence). CDR3 sequence: CASSWTSENQETQYF. CDR3 nucleotide sequence: TGTGCCAGCAGCTGGACTAGCGAGAACCAAGAGACCCAGTACTTC.

This CDR3 reads CAWLVAGGDEQFF. The CDR3 region has the DNA TGTGCCTGGTTGGTAGCGGGAGGGGATGAGCAGTTCTTC. J is TRBJ2-1 and V is TRBV30, with 11 bases identical to TRBD2. Germline V gene sequence: CDR1 GTSNPN, CDR2 SVGIG (reference sequence). The CDR3 is 13 residues long. Losses at the gene ends were 5 bases for V and 8 bases for J; bases not matched to a gene: 5.

The chain couples TRBV6-5 to TRBJ2-7; possible D gene TRBD1, 6 bases. This CDR3 has 16 residues. The V gene's germline CDR1 is MNHEY and CDR2 SVGAGI. V was cut by 2 bases and J by 5 bases, with 19 bases left in between. The CDR3 region has the DNA TGTGCCAGCAGTTACCTCAGCCCGGACAGAGGCCACGAGCAGTACTTC. As protein: CASSYLSPDRGHEQYF.

V gene TRBV6-1 combines with J gene TRBJ1-5; 8 nucleotides line up with TRBD1. The germline V gene has CDR1 MNHNS and CDR2 SASEGT. The CDR3 sequence is 15 residues long. V dropped 6 bases and J dropped 2; count of bases not matched to a gene: 6. The CDR3 reads CASRGTGGGNQPQHF. The CDR3 DNA sequence: TGTGCCAGCAGAGGGACAGGAGGTGGCAATCAGCCCCAGCATTTT.

J is TRBJ2-7 and V is TRBV7-9, with 7 bases matching TRBD2. CDR3 length: 13 amino acids. The germline gives CDR1 SEHNR, CDR2 FQNEAQ (reference sequence). V dropped 5 bases and J dropped 7; count of bases not matched to a gene: 8. This chain's CDR3 is CASSPRLAGEQYF. The CDR3, as DNA: TGTGCCAGCAGCCCGCGACTAGCTGGGGAGCAGTACTTC.

This clone was detected only a few times. This chain joins TRBV15 and TRBJ2-1, with 10 bases matching TRBD2. Trimming at V came to 1 base and at J to 6 bases, leaving 3 bases not matched to a gene. CDR1 is LNHNV and CDR2 is YYDKDF in the germline V gene (reference sequence). The CDR3 runs 15 residues. The CDR3, as DNA: TGTGCCACCAGCAGAGTAGCGGGAGGCCCCAATGAGCAGTTCTTC. It encodes CATSRVAGGPNEQFF.

This clone was counted between two and nine times. This sequence joins TRBV28 and TRBJ2-3; 7 nucleotides align to TRBD1. Germline V gene lookup returns CDR1 MDHEN and CDR2 SYDVKM. There are 13 residues in the CDR3. V lost 2 bases, J lost 9 bases, and 5 bases stayed unmatched. The CDR3 nucleotides read TGTGCCAGCAGTTTAGGACAGGTTTCAACGCAGTATTTT. It specifies CASSLGQVSTQYF.

The chain uses TRBV6-1 and TRBJ1-2; TRBD1 agrees at 8 bases. V trimming: 2 bases; J trimming: 5 bases; junction bases outside the gene matches: 7. The CDR3 consists of 15 residues. CDR1 and CDR2 from the germline V gene are MNHNS and SASEGT. The CDR3 region has the DNA TGTGCCAGCAGTGAACGGACAGGGCAGAGGTATGGCTACACCTTC. It encodes CASSERTGQRYGYTF.

The chain combines TRBV6-4 with TRBJ2-7; D is ambiguous. Germline CDR1 reads MRHNA; CDR2 reads SNTAGT. Trimming pared 9 bases from V and 6 bases from J, leaving 12 bases between. This CDR3 comprises 11 residues. CDR3 in DNA: TGTGCCAGAACTACTACGGGCGAGCAGTACTTC. This gives the protein CARTTTGEQYF.

This clone was seen a handful of times. The rearrangement uses TRBV15 and TRBJ1-5; D gene uncertain. Germline V CDR1 and CDR2: LNHNV, YYDKDF (reference sequence). Trimming took 0 bases from V and 5 from J, leaving 5 bases between them. The length of the CDR3 is 13 residues. For the CDR3, the DNA is TGTGCCACCAGCAGAGATCGGGATCAGCCCCAGCATTTT. Translation gives CATSRDRDQPQHF.

This chain connects TRBV9 to TRBJ1-1; the D is unclear. The V end lost 0 bases, the J end lost 1 base, and 10 bases lay between the germline ends. The CDR3 totals 15 residues. Germline CDR1 reads SGDLS; CDR2 reads YYNGEE. The DNA for the CDR3 is TGTGCCAGCAGCGTAGGAGGGTTTACGAACACTGAAGCTTTCTTT. It translates to CASSVGGFTNTEAFF.

This rearrangement joins TRBV20-1 to TRBJ2-5; D gene ambiguous. Trimming pared 5 bases from V and 3 bases from J, leaving 7 bases between. This CDR3 is built from 11 residues. CDR1 DFQATT and CDR2 SNEGSKA come from the germline V gene (reference sequence). The CDR3 region is CSAWRKETQYF. CDR3 nucleotides: TGCAGTGCTTGGCGGAAAGAGACCCAGTACTTC.

Comments on this clone: Other DNA sequences in this sample translate to the same CDR3. The chain is built from TRBV5-6 and TRBJ2-6, with D hard to call. This CDR3 is 15 amino acids long. CDR1 is SGHDT and CDR2 is YYEEEE in the germline V gene. V was cut by 0 bases and J by 0 bases, with 4 bases left in between. The CDR3 loop is CASSLVGSGANVLTF. CDR3 DNA sequence: TGTGCCAGCAGCTTGGTCGGCTCTGGGGCCAACGTCCTGACTTTC.

V gene TRBV4-1 combines with J gene TRBJ2-4; a weak D match, TRBD1 (5 bases). Germline V CDR1 and CDR2: MGHRA, YSYEKL. The CDR3 runs 16 residues. Trimming removed 3 bases at V and 7 bases at J, with 19 bases between. The CDR3 spells CASSHVVGQGLNIQYF. The CDR3 DNA reads TGCGCCAGCAGCCATGTAGTGGGGCAGGGCCTGAACATTCAGTACTTC.

This clone came up once. The chain has TRBV4-3 and TRBJ1-1; weak D call: TRBD1 (5 bases). Germline V gene sequence: CDR1 LGHNA, CDR2 YSLEER. This CDR3 is built from 16 residues. V shed 1 base and J shed 1 base, with 13 bases lying between them. The CDR3: CASSQAWNRTNTEAFF. The CDR3 region has the DNA TGCGCCAGCAGCCAAGCGTGGAACAGGACGAACACTGAAGCTTTCTTT.

The chain employs TRBV11-3 and TRBJ2-1; D may be TRBD2 (9 bases). The CDR3 totals 16 residues. In germline, CDR1 is SGHNT, CDR2 YENEEA. Trimming removed 7 bases at V and 3 bases at J, with 19 bases between. This CDR3 reads CASTASGTGGYNEQFF. The CDR3 bases are TGTGCCAGCACCGCTAGCGGGACAGGAGGCTACAATGAGCAGTTCTTC.

This clone appeared a few times. The CDR3 is CASSVAGEQYF. The CDR3 DNA follows: TGTGCCAGCTCCGTGGCCGGGGAGCAGTACTTC. V and J are TRBV6-6 and TRBJ2-7; D gene unclear. Trimming stripped 8 bases from V and 7 bases from J, with 12 bases between. The CDR3 spans 11 residues. Germline CDR1 and CDR2: MNHNY and SVGAGI (reference sequence).

The chain is built from TRBV7-2 and TRBJ2-1; 11 bases fit TRBD2. The V and J ends lost 0 bases and 6 bases, in that order; junction bases with no gene match: 10. This CDR3 is 18 amino acids long. Germline-derived CDR1 and CDR2 are SGHTA and FQGNSA. CDR3 sequence (DNA): TGTGCCAGCAGCTTAGCGCTGAGTAGCGGGAGGGCCTGCAATGAGCAGTTCTTC. This encodes CASSLALSSGRACNEQFF.

The CDR3 sequence is CASSYNNRWEGYGYTF. CDR3 nucleotides: TGTGCCAGCAGTTACAACAACAGGTGGGAGGGCTATGGCTACACCTTC. The chain uses TRBV28 and TRBJ1-2; possibly TRBD1 for D (5 bases). Germline loops: CDR1 MDHEN, CDR2 SYDVKM. Trimming removed 4 bases at V and 4 bases at J, with 19 bases between. CDR3 length: 16 amino acids.